This entry describes one TCR beta chain. This entry belongs to a study of coeliac disease. Assay used: immunoSEQ multiplex PCR; TCRdb lists only in-frame clones, some missing. Counted here are 5,500 to 7,000 clones, roughly two thirds occurring once; the ten biggest clones make up 7% to 9.5%. Germline V gene data show CDR1 as LGHNA and CDR2 as YNFKEQ. Trimming removed 3 bases from V and 5 bases from J; junction bases left unmatched: 7. This CDR3 contains 15 residues. The sequenced sample was lymphocytes from the gut lamina propria. The chain joins TRBV4-2 to TRBJ2-1; 7 bases align to TRBD1. The clonotype was recovered from a man between 65 and 85 years old with active celiac disease. CDR3 residues: CASSHGQAADNEQFF. CDR3 bases: TGTGCCAGCAGCCACGGACAGGCGGCGGACAATGAGCAGTTCTTC.